This is a list of T cell receptor beta chains from one sample in a study of blood T cell repertoires in COVID-19. Generated by immunoSEQ multiplex PCR, the TCRdb table keeps only in-frame clones and is missing some. Among 310,000 or so clones listed, 80% to 90% were seen once. The sequencing input was peripheral blood. These receptors were taken from a young man who had recovered from COVID-19. The CDR3 runs from the conserved cysteine through the conserved F or W. A D gene is named only where the DNA matches it firmly. Rows may omit the clone size; those that give it use once, few, many or a size class.

D: -; size: -; J: TRBJ2-7; V: TRBV7-2; CDR3: CASSLDGPSPYEQYF; DNA: TGTGCCAGCAGCTTAGATGGGCCCAGCCCCTACGAGCAGTACTTC
D: TRBD1; size: -; J: TRBJ2-7; V: TRBV7-2; CDR3: CASSLRDRDRVLFYEQYF; DNA: TGTGCCAGCAGCTTACGGGACCGGGACAGGGTCCTCTTTTACGAGCAGTACTTC
D: TRBD1; size: few; J: TRBJ1-5; V: TRBV4-2; CDR3: CASSQGDRPQHF; DNA: TGTGCCAGCAGCCAGGGGGACAGGCCCCAGCATTTT
D: -; size: -; J: TRBJ2-7; V: TRBV27; CDR3: CASSPGLNYEQYF; DNA: TGTGCCAGCAGTCCGGGACTGAACTACGAGCAGTACTTC
D: TRBD1; size: -; J: TRBJ2-7; V: TRBV15; CDR3: CATSKGQGPLSSYEQYF; DNA: TGTGCCACCAGTAAGGGACAGGGGCCTTTAAGCTCCTACGAGCAGTACTTC
D: TRBD1; size: -; J: TRBJ2-1; V: TRBV19; CDR3: CASSHRQGAGGEQFF; DNA: TGTGCCAGTAGTCACCGACAGGGGGCGGGGGGTGAGCAGTTCTTC
D: -; size: -; J: TRBJ2-3; V: TRBV3-1/TRBV3-2; CDR3: CASSPVPDTQYF; DNA: TGTGCCAGCAGCCCGGTCCCAGATACGCAGTATTTT
D: -; size: -; J: TRBJ1-5; V: TRBV28; CDR3: CASSLWRADNQPQHF; DNA: TGTGCCAGCAGTTTATGGCGGGCAGACAATCAGCCCCAGCATTTT
D: TRBD1; size: -; J: TRBJ2-4; V: TRBV7-8; CDR3: CASSYGDRRGIQYF; DNA: TGTGCCAGCAGCTATGGGGACAGGAGGGGGATTCAGTACTTC
D: -; size: -; J: TRBJ1-5; V: TRBV2; CDR3: CASEDSPNQPQHF; DNA: TGTGCCAGCGAGGACAGTCCCAATCAGCCCCAGCATTTT
D: -; size: -; J: TRBJ1-1; V: TRBV3-1/TRBV3-2; CDR3: CASSQVSENTEAFF; DNA: TGTGCCAGCAGCCAAGTTAGCGAGAACACTGAAGCTTTCTTT
D: -; size: -; J: TRBJ2-3; V: TRBV5-4; CDR3: CASSFRDTQYF; DNA: TGTGCCAGCAGCTTCCGGGATACGCAGTATTTT
D: TRBD1; size: -; J: TRBJ2-7; V: TRBV27; CDR3: CASNPGTGNVHEQYF; DNA: TGTGCCAGCAATCCCGGGACAGGGAACGTCCACGAGCAGTACTTC
D: -; size: -; J: TRBJ1-5; V: TRBV29-1; CDR3: CSVLDTYSNQPQHF; DNA: TGCAGCGTCCTGGACACCTATAGCAATCAGCCCCAGCATTTT
D: -; size: -; J: TRBJ2-1; V: TRBV19; CDR3: CASSRGSEQFF; DNA: TGTGCCAGTAGTAGAGGGAGCGAGCAGTTCTTC
D: TRBD1; size: few; J: TRBJ2-7; V: TRBV12-5; CDR3: CASGLGDRVSEQYF; DNA: TGTGCTAGTGGTTTGGGAGACAGGGTGTCCGAGCAGTACTTC
D: -; size: -; J: TRBJ1-1; V: TRBV3-1/TRBV3-2; CDR3: CASTFGQMNTEAFF; DNA: TGTGCCAGCACCTTCGGACAGATGAACACTGAAGCTTTCTTT
D: TRBD1; size: -; J: TRBJ2-7; V: TRBV6-1; CDR3: CASSETPRDRPQF; DNA: TGTGCCAGCAGTGAAACCCCTAGGGACAGGCCCCAGTTC
D: TRBD1; size: -; J: TRBJ2-3; V: TRBV10-3; CDR3: CATRDRGLSDTQYF; DNA: TGTGCCACCCGGGACAGGGGGCTCTCAGATACGCAGTATTTT
D: TRBD2; size: -; J: TRBJ2-6; V: TRBV5-4; CDR3: CASSRAGTSGGSSGANVLTF; DNA: TGTGCCAGCAGCCGAGCAGGGACTAGCGGGGGGTCCTCTGGGGCCAACGTCCTGACTTTC
D: -; size: -; J: TRBJ1-5; V: TRBV6-6; CDR3: CASSYMGGGNQPQHF; DNA: TGTGCCAGCAGTTATATGGGGGGAGGCAATCAGCCCCAGCATTTT
D: -; size: -; J: TRBJ1-4; V: TRBV4-3; CDR3: CASSQISTNEKLFF; DNA: TGCGCCAGCAGCCAAATCTCAACTAATGAAAAACTGTTTTTT
D: -; size: -; J: TRBJ2-7; V: TRBV19; CDR3: CASTPASEAYEQYF; DNA: TGTGCCAGTACCCCGGCTAGCGAGGCCTACGAGCAGTACTTC
D: -; size: few; J: TRBJ1-5; V: TRBV9; CDR3: CASSVNMDQPQHF; DNA: TGTGCCAGCAGCGTAAACATGGATCAGCCCCAGCATTTT
D: TRBD1; size: -; J: TRBJ2-3; V: TRBV7-2; CDR3: CASSNQGARPTDTQYF; DNA: TGTGCCAGCTCGAACCAGGGGGCACGTCCCACAGATACGCAGTATTTT
D: -; size: -; J: TRBJ2-7; V: TRBV7-2; CDR3: CASSLGVSGEQYF; DNA: TGTGCCAGCAGCTTAGGAGTATCGGGCGAGCAGTACTTC
D: TRBD1; size: -; J: TRBJ1-4; V: TRBV7-2; CDR3: CASSPTGILEKLFF; DNA: TGTGCCAGCAGCCCGACAGGGATTCTTGAAAAACTGTTTTTT
D: -; size: -; J: TRBJ1-1; V: TRBV2; CDR3: CARGRKNTEAFF; DNA: TGTGCCCGGGGGAGGAAGAACACTGAAGCTTTCTTT
D: -; size: -; J: TRBJ1-2; V: TRBV2; CDR3: CASSESTPYGYTF; DNA: TGTGCCAGCAGTGAGAGTACCCCTTATGGCTACACCTTC
D: -; size: once; J: TRBJ1-1; V: TRBV6-5; CDR3: CASSQQGGSEAFF; DNA: TGTGCCAGCAGTCAACAGGGTGGGTCTGAAGCTTTCTTT
D: TRBD2; size: -; J: TRBJ2-2; V: TRBV6-6; CDR3: CASSYGLAGTGELFF; DNA: TGTGCCAGCAGCTACGGACTAGCCGGTACCGGGGAGCTGTTTTTT
D: -; size: -; J: TRBJ1-1; V: TRBV5-1; CDR3: CASSPPLGVRNTEAFF; DNA: TGCGCCAGCAGCCCGCCATTAGGGGTGAGGAACACTGAAGCTTTCTTT
D: -; size: -; J: TRBJ2-5; V: TRBV5-4; CDR3: CASSLVDREETQYF; DNA: TGTGCCAGCAGCTTGGTGGACAGAGAAGAGACCCAGTACTTC
D: TRBD2; size: -; J: TRBJ2-1; V: TRBV2; CDR3: CASSEVLAGHNEQFF; DNA: TGTGCCAGCAGTGAAGTTCTAGCGGGACACAATGAGCAGTTCTTC
D: -; size: -; J: TRBJ2-3; V: TRBV2; CDR3: CASSEDLSSTDTQYF; DNA: TGTGCCAGCAGTGAAGACCTATCTAGCACAGATACGCAGTATTTT
D: -; size: few; J: TRBJ1-3; V: TRBV10-1; CDR3: CASGTSENTIYF; DNA: TGCGCCAGCGGGACATCAGAAAACACCATATATTTT
D: TRBD1; size: once; J: TRBJ1-1; V: TRBV5-1; CDR3: CASSLVGQRNTEAFF; DNA: TGCGCCAGCAGCTTGGTGGGACAGCGAAACACTGAAGCTTTCTTT